The 20 T cell receptor beta chains in this list originate from one sample, sequenced in a study of beta chain features in type 1 diabetes listed by TCRdb under 2018. Libraries were prepared through the immunoSEQ multiplex PCR assay. All of the isolated RNA was reverse transcribed with the High Capacity cDNA Reverse Transcription Kit, so expressed TCRB transcripts were sequenced. TCRdb holds this immuneACCESS table with in-frame rearrangements only. Some clones are missing; in checked studies, unresolved V genes explain under half, and the rest has no known cause. A total of 680,000 or so clones appear in this sample, around an eighth of them only once. The biggest ten clones account for 0.02% to 0.025% of the sample. Their cognate antigens are unknown. Results and caveats for the whole study, not just this receptor: In all four CD4+ subsets, TCRB CDR3 length was moderately but significantly shorter in type 1 diabetes patients.

Sample: naive CD4+ T cells from blood. The label giving this sample's cell subset or site can be read as: true naive CD4+ T cells. These receptors originate from a man younger than 35 with type 1 diabetes.

V and J are TRBV27 and TRBJ1-1; 10 positions agree with TRBD1. This CDR3 region has 15 residues. Germline CDR1 reads MNHEY; CDR2 reads SMNVEV (reference sequence). Trimming removed 5 bases from V and 12 bases from J; junction bases left unmatched: 15. CDR3 coding DNA: TGTGCCAGCAGTCTATACGGGACAGGGGCTATGGTAACTTTCTTT. Translation gives CASSLYGTGAMVTFF.

On this clone itself: Additional DNA sequences in this sample encode the identical CDR3. This sequence joins TRBV11-2 and TRBJ1-1; 8 positions match TRBD1. Germline loops: CDR1 SGHAT, CDR2 FQNNGV. J lost 1 base, V lost 5 bases, and 3 bases had no gene match. This CDR3 contains 14 residues. The CDR3, as DNA: TGTGCCAGCAGCCTCGGACAGGGGAACACTGAAGCTTTCTTT. Translated: CASSLGQGNTEAFF.

This clone was counted only a few times. The rearrangement joins TRBV18 to TRBJ2-2; D remains unclear. V lost 3 bases, J lost 4 bases, and 6 bases lay in between. The CDR3 consists of 13 residues. From germline, CDR1 is KGHSH and CDR2 LQKENI. CDR3 sequence reads: CASSPQVTGELFF. Here the CDR3 DNA reads TGTGCCAGCTCACCTCAAGTCACCGGGGAGCTGTTTTTT.

This clone was counted a few times. The rearrangement uses TRBV28 and TRBJ1-1; 9 nucleotides align to TRBD1. Germline V gene sequence: CDR1 MDHEN, CDR2 SYDVKM. Trimming removed 0 bases from V and 4 bases from J; junction bases left unmatched: 0. There are 14 residues in the CDR3. The CDR3 bases are TGTGCCAGCAGTTTATGGACAGGGGGCACTGAAGCTTTCTTT. Its translation: CASSLWTGGTEAFF.

This clone was counted between two and nine times. The rearrangement links TRBV6-1 to TRBJ2-2; no clear D. Germline V gene sequence: CDR1 MNHNS, CDR2 SASEGT. The CDR3 extends over 15 amino acids. Trimming stripped 0 bases from V and 1 base from J, with 6 bases between. CDR3 nucleotide sequence: TGTGCCAGCAGTGAAGCAGTCCAGAACACCGGGGAGCTGTTTTTT. It specifies CASSEAVQNTGELFF.

A few counts support this clone. The chain combines TRBV6-5 with TRBJ2-7; 9 bases align to TRBD1. From germline, CDR1 is MNHEY and CDR2 SVGAGI. This CDR3 spans 15 amino acids. Trimming took 5 bases from V and 0 from J; bases not matched to a gene: 5. This CDR3 is CASSPGTGFSYEQYF. For the CDR3, the DNA is TGTGCCAGCAGTCCCGGGACAGGGTTCTCCTACGAGCAGTACTTC.

This clone was picked up a small number of times. This chain links TRBV7-8 with TRBJ2-7; TRBD1 matches at 7 bases. V shed 1 base and J 2 bases; nucleotides not matched to a gene: 5. The CDR3 is made up of 15 amino acids. CDR1 is SGHVS, CDR2 FQNEAQ, per germline. CDR3 amino acids: CASSLGGDSAYEQYF. In nucleotides, the CDR3 is TGTGCCAGCAGCTTAGGTGGGGACAGTGCCTACGAGCAGTACTTC.

This rearrangement joins TRBV7-6 to TRBJ2-5; D gene ambiguous. The CDR3 is made up of 12 amino acids. Germline-derived CDR1 and CDR2 are SGHVS and FNYEAQ. V was pared by 5 bases and J by 0 bases, with 4 bases between. The DNA for the CDR3 is TGTGCCAGCAGCCCATACCAAGAGACCCAGTACTTC. It yields the protein CASSPYQETQYF.

The chain is built from TRBV6-5 and TRBJ1-3; weak D call: TRBD1 (6 bases). The CDR3 runs 15 residues. Trimming removed 6 bases at V and 3 bases at J, with 15 bases between. Germline lookup yields CDR1 MNHEY and CDR2 SVGAGI. The CDR3 coding sequence is TGTGCCAGCAGCCCCACCGGGACACATGGAAACACCATATATTTT. Translating gives CASSPTGTHGNTIYF.

This rearrangement joins TRBV4-2 to TRBJ1-5; no definite D call. Per germline, CDR1 LGHNA and CDR2 YNFKEQ. The CDR3 is 14 amino acids. The V and J ends lost 5 bases and 1 base respectively, with 9 bases between them. This chain's CDR3 is CASSMWGSNQPQHF. CDR3 DNA sequence: TGTGCCAGCAGCATGTGGGGAAGCAATCAGCCCCAGCATTTT.

The chain couples TRBV5-4 to TRBJ1-2; D may be TRBD1 (5 bases). CDR3 length: 15 residues. Germline V gene sequence: CDR1 SGHNT, CDR2 YYREEE (reference sequence). The V end lost 4 bases, the J end lost 2 bases, and 15 bases lay between the germline ends. CDR3: CASSPEGTLNYGYTF. The CDR3 DNA reads as TGTGCCAGCAGCCCGGAAGGGACGTTGAACTATGGCTACACCTTC.

The V and J genes are TRBV19 and TRBJ2-3, with D possibly matching TRBD2 (5 bases). CDR3 length: 14 residues. Trimming cost V 3 bases and J 3 bases, with 10 bases left between them. The germline V gene encodes CDR1 LNHDA and CDR2 SQIVND (reference sequence). CDR3 loop: CASSIRTRTDTQYF. CDR3 nucleotides: TGTGCCAGTAGTATTCGGACTCGTACAGATACGCAGTATTTT. The full variable domain, in which reference TRBV19 and TRBJ2-3 provide the parts outside the CDR3, is DGGITQSPKYLFRKEGQNVTLSCEQNLNHDAMYWYRQDPGQGLRLIYYSQIVNDFQKGDIAEGYSVSREKKESFPLTVTSAQKNPTAFYLCASSIRTRTDTQYFGPGTRLTVL.

In its sample, this clone was seen many times. The sample carries other DNA sequences with the same CDR3. J is TRBJ2-3 and V is TRBV18; D is unresolved. The germline gives CDR1 KGHSH, CDR2 LQKENI. This CDR3 has 12 amino acids. The ends were cut back, 3 bases at V and 0 bases at J, with 1 base in the middle. CDR3 sequence (DNA): TGTGCCAGCTCACCGAGCACAGATACGCAGTATTTT. Its translation: CASSPSTDTQYF. The whole variable domain, filled in from reference TRBV18 and TRBJ2-3, reads NAGVMQNPRHLVRRRGQEARLRCSPMKGHSHVYWYRQLPEEGLKFMVYLQKENIIDESGMPKERFSAEFPKEGPSILRIQQVVRGDSAAYFCASSPSTDTQYFGPGTRLTVL.

The rearrangement links TRBV15 to TRBJ1-2; D ambiguous. The V and J ends lost 0 bases and 4 bases respectively, with 12 bases between them. CDR1 and CDR2 from the germline V gene are LNHNV and YYDKDF (reference sequence). There are 15 residues in the CDR3. In DNA, the CDR3 is TGTGCCACCAGCAGAGATCAAATGCGCGGCTATGGCTACACCTTC. Its protein is CATSRDQMRGYGYTF.

This clone has just a few counts. V usage is TRBV28 and J usage is TRBJ2-3; TRBD2 agrees at 7 bases. Germline lookup yields CDR1 MDHEN and CDR2 SYDVKM. The CDR3 is 15 residues long. Trimming at V came to 5 bases and at J to 4 bases, leaving 9 bases not matched to a gene. CDR3 loop: CASSTPGLVADTQYF. CDR3 sequence (DNA): TGTGCCAGCAGTACGCCCGGACTAGTGGCAGATACGCAGTATTTT.

The V call is TRBV10-3, the J call TRBJ1-2; unclear D gene. V shed 6 bases and J shed 4 bases, with 12 bases lying between them. Germline lookup yields CDR1 ENHRY and CDR2 SYGVKD. The CDR3 extends over 13 amino acids. The CDR3 region is CAIRTTDPYGYTF. The CDR3 DNA is TGTGCCATCAGAACGACGGACCCCTATGGCTACACCTTC.

The V call is TRBV30, the J call TRBJ2-1, with TRBD2 identical over 8 bases. The trim removed 3 bases at V and 4 bases at J, leaving 11 bases unmatched. The CDR3 loop spans 16 amino acids. Germline CDR1 reads GTSNPN; CDR2 reads SVGIG (reference sequence). The CDR3 spells CAWSSLAGRRYNEQFF. CDR3 DNA sequence: TGTGCCTGGAGCTCTTTAGCGGGGAGGCGTTACAATGAGCAGTTCTTC.

This clone was counted between two and nine times. The CDR3 nucleotides read TGTGCCTGGAGCTTTGCCACTGAAGCTTTCTTT. Translating it yields CAWSFATEAFF. The V and J genes are TRBV30 and TRBJ1-1; no reliable D call. CDR1 GTSNPN and CDR2 SVGIG come from the germline V gene (reference sequence). This CDR3 has 11 amino acids. V lost 3 bases and J 4 bases, leaving 6 bases between the germline ends.

The chain combines TRBV29-1 with TRBJ2-4; no clear D. V was shortened by 6 bases and J by 0 bases, with 12 bases between the two germline ends. The CDR3 runs to 14 residues. Germline V gives CDR1 SQVTM, CDR2 ANQGSEA. Written as DNA, the CDR3 is TGCAGCGTCCTCGACACCCTAGCCAAAAACATTCAGTACTTC. This translates into CSVLDTLAKNIQYF. The full variable domain, rest sourced from reference TRBV29-1 and TRBJ2-4, is SAVISQKPSRDICQRGTSLTIQCQVDSQVTMMFWYRQQPGQSLTLIATANQGSEATYESGFVIDKFPISRPNLTFSTLTVSNMSPEDSSIYLCSVLDTLAKNIQYFGAGTRLSVL.

This clone appeared a few times. The chain is built from TRBV11-2 and TRBJ2-1; D could derive from TRBD1 or TRBD2 (5 bases each). Germline CDR1 reads SGHAT; CDR2 reads FQNNGV. V dropped 2 bases and J dropped 8 bases, with 16 bases sitting between them. The CDR3 totals 15 residues. As DNA, the CDR3 is TGTGCCAGCAGCTTACGTTCCGAGGGGATGTATGAGCAGTTCTTC. Its protein product is CASSLRSEGMYEQFF.